This T cell receptor (beta chain) derives from a study of T cell repertoires in cytomegalovirus infection. V was cut by 3 bases and J by 3 bases, with 11 bases left in between. Germline-derived CDR1 and CDR2 are SEHNR and FQNEAQ (reference sequence). The CDR3 is made up of 14 amino acids. TCRdb reanalysed the reads using MiXCR and keeps one entry per CDR3 protein. The table includes around 530,000 distinct CDR3 sequences, 16% detected once. The sequenced sample was CD8+ T cells from PBMCs. This sequence joins TRBV7-9 and TRBJ1-1; maybe TRBD1 (5 bases). This receptor was obtained from a human donor in good health (CMV status not recorded). Some clones in this sample may be carry-over from other donors' samples. The CDR3 protein is CASSLGRVHTEAFF. The CDR3 bases are TGTGCCAGCAGCTTGGGCAGGGTCCACACTGAAGCTTTCTTT. Full variable domain (rest looked up from reference TRBV7-9 and TRBJ1-1): DTGVSQNPRHKITKRGQNVTFRCDPISEHNRLYWYRQTLGQGPEFLTYFQNEAQLEKSRLLSDRFSAERPKGSFSTLEIQRTEQGDSAMYLCASSLGRVHTEAFFGQGTRLTVV.